One T cell receptor beta chain is described in this entry. No antigen is known for it. This sample was included in a study of CD8 T cells in Susac syndrome. In the study overall: At the time their blood was drawn, patients with Susac syndrome were either therapy-naive, on corticosteroids (with some of them also receiving intravenous immunoglobulin), or on intravenous immunoglobulin alone. Study results and caveats: The CD4+ T cell repertoires that were profiled in Susac syndrome showed no clonal expansion.

Recently defined diagnostic criteria for definite or probable disease were fulfilled by Susac syndrome patients. Reverse transcription used about 0.5 to 1 ug RNA and random hexamers. Coverage of TCR beta CDR3 amplification by immunoSEQ multiplex PCR extended to 54 Vbeta and 13 Jbeta. TCRdb analysed the immunoSEQ multiplex PCR reads with MiXCR anew, one entry per CDR3 protein. The sample consists of about 140,000 distinct CDR3 sequences, more than 85% of them appearing once. V was pared by 6 bases and J by 3 bases, with 10 bases of the junction left unmatched. Germline CDR1 SGHTA, CDR2 FQGTGA. The CDR3 runs 15 residues.

This clonotype was obtained from a human donor with Susac syndrome. The chain is built from TRBV7-3 and TRBJ1-2; 7 bases are a match to TRBD1. Sequenced: CD4+ T cells from PBMCs. The CDR3 reads CASSPNPGQHYGYTF. The DNA of the CDR3 is TGTGCCAGCAGTCCCAACCCGGGACAGCACTATGGCTACACCTTC.